This T cell receptor beta chain was documented in a study of cytomegalovirus exposure and HLA in healthy donors. Primers: 60 Vbeta forward and 13 Jbeta reverse. Libraries were prepared by immunoSEQ multiplex PCR; TCRdb keeps only in-frame clonotypes and omits some of them. This repertoire includes 150,000 to 200,000 clones. Trimming stripped 0 bases from V and 4 bases from J, with 13 bases between. Germline loops: CDR1 SGDLS, CDR2 YYNGEE. The CDR3 runs 16 residues. On this clone itself: Its antigen is currently unknown.

Study conclusions and caveats: Most CMV-associated TCR beta chains were later found to appear HLA-restricted. Later work associated roughly 17,000 TCR beta sequences with HLA alleles at 0.05 false discovery rate.

This TCR was sampled from a man in his thirties or forties in good health and CMV-seronegative. Sequencing input: PBMCs. The chain is built from TRBV9 and TRBJ2-2; D remains unclear. CDR3 residues: CASSVVAGLGTGELFF. The DNA for the CDR3 is TGTGCCAGCAGCGTAGTAGCCGGGTTGGGCACCGGGGAGCTGTTTTTT.